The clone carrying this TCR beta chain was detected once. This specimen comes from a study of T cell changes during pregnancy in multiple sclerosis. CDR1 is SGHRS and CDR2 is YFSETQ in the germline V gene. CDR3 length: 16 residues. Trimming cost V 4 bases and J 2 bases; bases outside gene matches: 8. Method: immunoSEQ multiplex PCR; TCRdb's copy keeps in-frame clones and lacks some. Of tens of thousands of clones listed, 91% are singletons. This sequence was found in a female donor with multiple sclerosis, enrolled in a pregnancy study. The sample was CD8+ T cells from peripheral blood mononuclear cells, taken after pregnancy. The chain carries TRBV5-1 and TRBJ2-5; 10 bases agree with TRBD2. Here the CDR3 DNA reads TGCGCCAGCAGCCCTTTAGCGGGAGGCCCTCAAGAGACCCAGTACTTC. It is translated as CASSPLAGGPQETQYF. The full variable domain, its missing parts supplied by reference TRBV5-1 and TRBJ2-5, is KAGVTQTPRYLIKTRGQQVTLSCSPISGHRSVSWYQQTPGQGLQFLFEYFSETQRNKGNFPGRFSGRQFSNSRSEMNVSTLELGDSALYLCASSPLAGGPQETQYFGPGTRLLVL.